This T cell receptor beta chain was profiled in a study of T cells in Graves' hyperthyroidism and ophthalmopathy (dated by TCRdb to the late 2010s). For context, the study as a whole: Peripheral blood was collected at initial diagnosis, before any treatment. A discovery cohort of about a hundred patients, approximately 44 with Graves' ophthalmopathy and approximately 60 with stable Graves' hyperthyroidism, was used to find distinguishing TCR V-J signatures. Whether ophthalmopathy could be predicted prospectively was tested in an independent validation cohort made up of 18 to 20 hyperthyroidism patients plus 17 patients who later progressed to ophthalmopathy. The approximately 98 discovery patients were randomly divided into training and test sets at a 7:3 ratio. In roughly six Graves' hyperthyroidism patients, the study also compared T-cell repertoires from thyroid tissue with T-cell repertoires from blood. After blood sampling, hyperthyroidism patients were treated with methimazole at a starting dose of 30 mg daily, and ophthalmopathy patients were treated with high-dose intravenous methylprednisolone. TCR Vbeta CDR3 sequencing of approximately 140 peripheral blood samples (over 40 ophthalmopathy, around 80 hyperthyroidism and around 17 progressor patients) is reported in the paper. Overall results and qualifications from the work: Most expanded thyroid clonotypes (frequency above 0.001) were also detected in blood, a finding suggesting that blood repertoires may reflect thyroid immune responses. Ophthalmopathy was separated from stable hyperthyroidism by a 13 V-J signature model, with approximately 85% sensitivity and about 84% specificity obtained in cross-validation and 80%/75% obtained in testing. In validation, the model predicted progression to ophthalmopathy with around 71% sensitivity and 72% to 75% specificity, a median of approximately 6.5 months before onset. No statistical method was used to set the sample size in advance, and investigators knew the group allocation.

The TCR beta CDR3 regions were amplified from RNA transcripts. A first-round RT-PCR of the TCR CDR3 used the HTBI primer set with the Qiagen OneStep RT-PCR kit. The libraries were constructed in a second round of multiplex PCR and then size-selected and purified. Libraries were sequenced paired-end with 100 bp reads on an Illumina HiSeq2000. Per the source publication's procedure: Raw data were processed with SOAPnuke, discarding reads with adapters, uncalled bases, mean Phred below 15, or no exact constant-primer or identifier match. COPE v1.2.5 was used to merge the high-quality paired reads, and each unique nucleotide sequence was defined as a clonotype. Clonotypes were aligned to IMGT TRBV, TRBD and TRBJ reference segments using MiTCR v1.1. Only V-J combinations with frequency above 0.0001, covering 99% to 99.2% of repertoires, were analysed. The TCS score was defined as the ratio of F50 (clonal expansion) to E x V (chaos), calculated using BLOSUM62-based TCRdist between CDR3 peptides within each V-J. Welch's t-statistics and random forest reduced several hundred V-J features to some 14, which were used in a naive Bayes classifier (R e1071). TCRdb trimmed the raw reads at Q25, called clones with MiXCR and kept productive beta chains. Records with the same CDR3 protein are collapsed into one entry carrying the most frequent genes and DNA. For this entry, the V and J calls and clone size follow TCRdb and not the study's own pipeline. The sample contains around 300,000 distinct CDR3 sequences, approximately 23% of them found a single time. Of the sample, under 65% is held by the ten largest clones.

The CDR3 runs 15 residues from the cysteine to the phenylalanine. Solely the CDR3 DNA is kept, with 45 bases framed from the first base. V is trimmed back by 5 bases and J by 3 bases, and the junction contains 9 bases that no gene match accounts for. This clonotype was seen at least ten times. The clone's antigen remains unknown. Base-call qualities are not available, and no considerably larger clone is one nucleotide away. Ophthalmopathy patients had moderately to severely active disease, Clinical Activity Score of at least 3, NOSPECS grade of at least 4, and duration under 3 months. Any patient with an uncontrolled infection, another autoimmune disease, pregnancy or lactation was excluded. Diagnoses were established on the basis of clinical symptoms, serum thyroxine and TRAb, thyroid ultrasound, and orbital computed tomography. PBMCs were isolated from about 9.1 ml of fresh peripheral blood by Ficoll-Paque density gradient centrifugation. Total RNA was extracted using Trizol reagent, and RNA quality was assessed on an Agilent 2100 Bioanalyzer.

The material sequenced was blood. The source is a man aged 25-40 years with Graves' ophthalmopathy. The chain links TRBV12-3 or TRBV12-4 with TRBJ2-7, and TRBD2 aligns with 8 junction nucleotides. The CDR3 here reads CASSPLAGRGYEQYF. The nucleotide sequence reads TGTGCCAGCAGTCCCTTAGCGGGAAGGGGCTACGAGCAGTACTTC.